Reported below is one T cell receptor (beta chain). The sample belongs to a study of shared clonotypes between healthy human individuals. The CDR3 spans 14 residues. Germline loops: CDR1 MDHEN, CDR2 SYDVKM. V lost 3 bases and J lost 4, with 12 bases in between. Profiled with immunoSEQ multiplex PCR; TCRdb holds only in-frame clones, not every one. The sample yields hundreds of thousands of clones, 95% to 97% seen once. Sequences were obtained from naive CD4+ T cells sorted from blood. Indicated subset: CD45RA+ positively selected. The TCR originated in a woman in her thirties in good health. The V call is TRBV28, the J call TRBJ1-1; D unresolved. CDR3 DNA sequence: TGTGCCAGCAGTTTCTGGGAAGAGGGCACTGAAGCTTTCTTT. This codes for CASSFWEEGTEAFF.